This T cell receptor beta chain was obtained from a study of cytomegalovirus exposure and HLA in healthy donors. The study, taken as a whole, reports: There were a few CMV-associated chains whose specificity for CMV antigens was confirmed in vitro. Cytomegalovirus status was reportedly diagnosed by the classifier with high sensitivity and specificity.

Germline CDR1 is MGHRA and CDR2 is YSYEKL. V shed 3 bases, J shed 5 bases, and the junction held 10 bases outside the gene matches. This CDR3 comprises 15 residues. Primers included in the PCR were 60 Vbeta and 13 Jbeta primers. The method was immunoSEQ multiplex PCR; TCRdb's version includes in-frame clones alone and lacks a portion of them. The data show over 110,000 clones, approximately 80% seen once. Details on this clone: Its antigen is currently unknown.

The sample taken for sequencing was PBMCs. V usage is TRBV4-1 and J usage is TRBJ2-7, with 7 bases matching TRBD1. The TCR originated in a woman in her fifties or sixties in good health and CMV-seropositive. The CDR3 loop reads CASSQVPGGINEQYF. For the CDR3, the DNA is TGCGCCAGCAGCCAGGTACCAGGGGGTATCAACGAGCAGTACTTC.